These 28 T cell receptor beta chains came from one sample sequenced in a study of blood T cell repertoires in COVID-19 (dated by TCRdb to about 2020). Library method: the immunoSEQ multiplex PCR assay. TCRdb's version of the immuneACCESS table is confined to in-frame rearrangements and falls short of the full clone set. An unresolved V gene accounts for under half of the shortfall where checked; the remainder is of unknown origin. The sample table shows some 380,000 clones, and roughly 86% are seen once. Of the sample, about 1.5% is held by the ten largest clones. Sequenced input: PBMCs or T cells enriched from blood (not recorded which). These receptors were collected from a man aged 25 to 45 who had recovered from COVID-19.

The chain has TRBV19 and TRBJ2-3; no clear D gene. CDR1 and CDR2 from the germline V gene are LNHDA and SQIVND (reference sequence). The CDR3 is made up of 17 amino acids. V shed 2 bases and J shed 4 bases, with 19 bases lying between them. The CDR3 protein is CASSIRNSPKFPDTQYF. Written as DNA, the CDR3 is TGTGCCAGTAGTATACGTAACAGTCCTAAGTTCCCAGATACGCAGTATTTT.

The genes are TRBV5-6 and TRBJ1-1, with TRBD1 matching 11 bases. This CDR3 region has 16 residues. J was trimmed by 0 bases and V by 1 base; bases with no gene match: 2. Germline V gene data show CDR1 as SGHDT and CDR2 as YYEEEE. The CDR3 nucleotides are TGTGCCAGCAGCTTGATGGGACAGGGGGTGAACACTGAAGCTTTCTTT. As protein: CASSLMGQGVNTEAFF.

The chain employs TRBV18 and TRBJ1-1; D is uncertain. Germline-derived CDR1 and CDR2 are KGHSH and LQKENI. The V end was cut by 0 bases, the J end by 6 bases, with 11 bases between. The CDR3 extends over 14 amino acids. CDR3 sequence reads: CASSPPHSEAEAFF. The CDR3, as DNA: TGTGCCAGCTCACCACCTCATTCGGAGGCTGAAGCTTTCTTT.

The chain carries TRBV10-3 and TRBJ2-7; no clear D gene. Trimming stripped 1 base from V and 5 bases from J, with 6 bases between. Germline V gene sequence: CDR1 ENHRY, CDR2 SYGVKD. The CDR3 runs 12 residues. The CDR3 region is CAISEYTDEQYF. CDR3 DNA: TGTGCCATCAGTGAGTATACTGACGAGCAGTACTTC.

The gene calls are TRBV27 and TRBJ1-2, with 9 bases lining up with TRBD1. The germline CDR1 and CDR2 sequences are MNHEY and SMNVEV (reference sequence). The junction had 5 bases not matched to a gene; V was cut back by 0 bases and J by 3 bases. The length of the CDR3 is 16 residues. The CDR3 DNA sequence: TGTGCCAGCAGTTTATCGCCGGGACAGGGACACTATGGCTACACCTTC. As protein: CASSLSPGQGHYGYTF.

The chain is built from TRBV4-1 and TRBJ2-1; TRBD2 aligns across 11 bases. J lost 7 bases, V lost 3 bases, and 5 bases had no gene match. Germline lookup yields CDR1 MGHRA and CDR2 YSYEKL. The CDR3 spans 15 residues. The CDR3 sequence: CASSQARLAGNEQFF. The CDR3 nucleotides are TGCGCCAGCAGCCAGGCGAGACTAGCGGGAAATGAGCAGTTCTTC.

The chain links TRBV10-3 to TRBJ1-1; 8 positions match TRBD1. The V gene end was trimmed by 0 bases and the J gene end by 11 bases; junction bases not matched to a gene: 5. Per germline, CDR1 ENHRY and CDR2 SYGVKD. This CDR3 has 13 amino acids. The CDR3 DNA sequence: TGTGCCATCAGTGAGTCGGGACAGGCGGATGCTTTCTTT. This sequence encodes CAISESGQADAFF.

The gene calls are TRBV5-6 and TRBJ1-2; maybe TRBD1 (5 bases). The CDR3 totals 15 residues. V shed 4 bases and J shed 7 bases, with 20 bases lying between them. Looked up from germline, CDR1 is SGHDT and CDR2 is YYEEEE. CDR3 loop: CASSPDRAKVGGYTF. In DNA, the CDR3 is TGTGCCAGCAGCCCAGACAGAGCCAAGGTTGGTGGCTACACCTTC.

The chain couples TRBV25-1 to TRBJ2-3; tentatively, D is TRBD2 (7 bases). The CDR3 length is 15 residues. CDR1 is MGHDK, CDR2 SYGVNS, per germline. Deletions cut 2 bases from V and 7 bases from J, with 16 bases between. The DNA for the CDR3 is TGTGCCAGCAGTGAAAGGGGGGGGATCGGGAATACGCAGTATTTT. Its protein product is CASSERGGIGNTQYF. The variable domain in full, with the rest retrieved from reference TRBV25-1 and TRBJ2-3, is EADIYQTPRYLVIGTGKKITLECSQTMGHDKMYWYQQDPGMELHLIHYSYGVNSTEKGDLSSESTVSRIRTEHFPLTLESARPSHTSQYLCASSERGGIGNTQYFGPGTRLTVL.

This chain joins TRBV19 and TRBJ1-1; the D gene is possibly TRBD1 (6 bases). The germline V gene has CDR1 LNHDA and CDR2 SQIVND (reference sequence). CDR3 length: 14 residues. V lost 6 bases to trimming and J lost 1 base, with 12 bases between them. The CDR3: CASSYRERNTEAFF. As DNA, the CDR3 is TGTGCCAGTAGCTACAGGGAGAGGAACACTGAAGCTTTCTTT. Together with reference TRBV19 and TRBJ1-1, the CDR3 gives the full variable domain: DGGITQSPKYLFRKEGQNVTLSCEQNLNHDAMYWYRQDPGQGLRLIYYSQIVNDFQKGDIAEGYSVSREKKESFPLTVTSAQKNPTAFYLCASSYRERNTEAFFGQGTRLTVV.

V usage is TRBV5-4 and J usage is TRBJ1-1, with no clear D. Looked up from germline, CDR1 is SGHNT and CDR2 is YYREEE (reference sequence). Trimming stripped 5 bases from V and 7 bases from J, with 15 bases between. The CDR3 contains 13 residues. The CDR3 nucleotides are TGTGCCAGCAGGTACGGGGATTCTGATGAAGCTTTCTTT. The encoded protein is CASRYGDSDEAFF.

J is TRBJ1-1 and V is TRBV19; perhaps TRBD1 as D (5 bases). CDR1 is LNHDA, CDR2 SQIVND, per germline (reference sequence). The CDR3 consists of 13 residues. V lost 7 bases and J lost 1, with 10 bases in between. The CDR3 DNA reads as TGTGCCAGTAAGGGGCCAGGGAACACTGAAGCTTTCTTT. Protein product: CASKGPGNTEAFF.

The chain uses TRBV7-6 and TRBJ1-5, with D tentatively TRBD1 (6 bases). This CDR3 region has 15 residues. Trimming left V 4 bases short and J 3 bases short, with 13 bases between. Germline V gene sequence: CDR1 SGHVS, CDR2 FNYEAQ. CDR3 DNA: TGTGCCAGCAGCTCCGACAGGTTTTACAATCAGCCCCAGCATTTT. Translated: CASSSDRFYNQPQHF.

This clone was detected a few times. The J gene is TRBJ1-2, the V gene TRBV6-2 or TRBV6-3; D unclear. Looked up from germline, CDR1 is MNHEY and CDR2 is SVGEGT. Trimming pared 6 bases from V and 5 bases from J, leaving 10 bases between. The CDR3 is 12 residues long. The CDR3 loop is CASSRASYGYTF. As DNA, the CDR3 is TGTGCCAGCAGCCGGGCCTCATATGGCTACACCTTC.

V usage is TRBV27 and J usage is TRBJ1-4; D remains ambiguous. V was shortened by 6 bases and J by 3 bases, with 5 bases between the two germline ends. This CDR3 is 12 amino acids long. Per the germline V gene, CDR1 is MNHEY and CDR2 is SMNVEV (reference sequence). The CDR3 bases are TGTGCCAGCAGGCGCGCTAATGAAAAACTGTTTTTT. Translation: CASRRANEKLFF.

J is TRBJ2-2 and V is TRBV3-1 (or the pseudogene TRBV3-2); 8 nucleotides line up with TRBD2. This CDR3 is built from 16 residues. Germline assignment: CDR1 LGHDT and CDR2 YNNKEL (reference sequence). The ends lost 0 bases at V and 6 bases at J; junction bases unmatched: 6. CDR3 region: CASSQDVSGLAGELFF. The CDR3 DNA reads as TGTGCCAGCAGCCAAGACGTCTCGGGACTAGCCGGGGAGCTGTTTTTT.

V usage is TRBV6-5 and J usage is TRBJ1-4; 9 bases are shared with TRBD1. V dropped 5 bases and J dropped 7; count of bases not matched to a gene: 8. The CDR3 spans 15 residues. Germline V gene sequence: CDR1 MNHEY, CDR2 SVGAGI. The CDR3: CASSQNRGRGEKLFF. The CDR3 DNA reads TGTGCCAGCAGTCAAAACAGGGGGCGCGGTGAAAAACTGTTTTTT.

DNA for the CDR3: TGCAGCGTCCTGGGGTCTGGGGGGGCCAGTGGGGAGCTGTTTTTT. It is translated as CSVLGSGGASGELFF. V is TRBV29-1 and J is TRBJ2-2; possibly TRBD2 for D (7 bases). The CDR3 totals 15 residues. V lost 6 bases to trimming and J lost 8 bases, with 22 bases between them. Germline CDR1 and CDR2: SQVTM and ANQGSEA.

DNA for the CDR3: TGTGCCACAGGGATCAGCTCCTACAATGAGCAGTTCTTC. Protein sequence: CATGISSYNEQFF. The chain couples TRBV27 to TRBJ2-1, with D tentatively TRBD1 (5 bases). V was clipped by 10 bases and J by 0 bases, with 10 bases between them. The germline V gene encodes CDR1 MNHEY and CDR2 SMNVEV (reference sequence). CDR3 length: 13 amino acids.

The chain joins TRBV19 to TRBJ2-2; no reliable D call. Trimming took off 7 bases at V and 4 bases at J, with 13 bases between the two ends. The CDR3 length is 14 residues. Germline V gene sequence: CDR1 LNHDA, CDR2 SQIVND (reference sequence). The CDR3 nucleotides are TGTGCCAGTATGGTGGGCTTAGGCACCGGGGAGCTGTTTTTT. Its translation: CASMVGLGTGELFF.

This chain connects TRBV30 to TRBJ1-3, with D unclear. Germline CDR1 GTSNPN, CDR2 SVGIG (reference sequence). The CDR3 consists of 13 residues. Between the trimmed V and J ends, which lost 7 bases and 0 bases, there was a span of 10 bases. CDR3 sequence (DNA): TGTGCCTCCCAGGTTGTCTCTGGAAACACCATATATTTT. Protein product: CASQVVSGNTIYF.

V usage is TRBV18 and J usage is TRBJ1-5; D is ambiguous. CDR1 is KGHSH and CDR2 is LQKENI in the germline V gene. This CDR3 spans 13 amino acids. Deletions cut 4 bases from V and 7 bases from J, with 11 bases between. As DNA, the CDR3 is TGTGCCAGCTCACTGGGCCTTGACCAGCCCCAGCATTTT. Translating gives CASSLGLDQPQHF.

The rearrangement uses TRBV7-3 and TRBJ1-6, with TRBD1 matching over 9 bases. The junction had 5 bases not matched to a gene; V was cut back by 2 bases and J by 6 bases. Looked up from germline, CDR1 is SGHTA and CDR2 is FQGTGA. The CDR3 is 16 amino acids. This chain's CDR3 is CASSLEGQGGNSPLHF. In nucleotides, the CDR3 is TGTGCCAGCAGCTTAGAGGGACAGGGAGGTAATTCACCCCTCCACTTT. Complete variable domain (other parts from reference TRBV7-3 and TRBJ1-6): GAGVSQTPSNKVTEKGKYVELRCDPISGHTALYWYRQSLGQGPEFLIYFQGTGAADDSGLPNDRFFAVRPEGSVSTLKIQRTERGDSAVYLCASSLEGQGGNSPLHFGNGTRLTVT.

The chain has TRBV5-1 and TRBJ2-3; possible D gene TRBD2, 5 bases. The germline V gene encodes CDR1 SGHRS and CDR2 YFSETQ. This CDR3 is 16 amino acids long. V was pared by 0 bases and J by 5 bases, with 16 bases between. CDR3 residues: CASSLEAPKAGDTQYF. Here the CDR3 DNA reads TGCGCCAGCAGCTTGGAGGCCCCGAAGGCGGGAGATACGCAGTATTTT.

The chain has TRBV5-6 and TRBJ2-1; TRBD1 is a possible D gene (5 bases). The germline gives CDR1 SGHDT, CDR2 YYEEEE. Trimming left V 4 bases short and J 9 bases short, with 11 bases between. The CDR3 totals 12 residues. The CDR3: CASSRSTGEQFF. The CDR3, as DNA: TGTGCCAGCAGCCGTAGTACAGGTGAGCAGTTCTTC. The full variable domain, in which reference TRBV5-6 and TRBJ2-1 provide the parts outside the CDR3, is DAGVTQSPTHLIKTRGQQVTLRCSPKSGHDTVSWYQQALGQGPQFIFQYYEEEERQRGNFPDRFSGHQFPNYSSELNVNALLLGDSALYLCASSRSTGEQFFGPGTRLTVL.

V usage is TRBV6-5 and J usage is TRBJ1-1, with a tentative D call TRBD1 (6 bases). Germline CDR1 reads MNHEY; CDR2 reads SVGAGI. V gave up 5 bases and J gave up 6 bases, with 19 bases separating them. The CDR3 sequence is 15 residues long. In DNA, the CDR3 is TGTGCCAGCAGTAAACGGACAGTGCTTAACTCTGAAGCTTTCTTT. This gives the protein CASSKRTVLNSEAFF.

The CDR3 here is CASSRQPGGETQYF. The CDR3 DNA is TGTGCCAGCAGTCGCCAGCCCGGAGGGGAGACCCAGTACTTC. The chain carries TRBV6-5 and TRBJ2-5; D perhaps matches TRBD2 (6 bases). The CDR3 is made up of 14 amino acids. V lost 5 bases and J 5 bases, leaving 15 bases between the germline ends. Germline V CDR1 and CDR2: MNHEY, SVGAGI.

The V call is TRBV13, the J call TRBJ1-4; D perhaps matches TRBD1 (5 bases). CDR1 is PRHDT and CDR2 is FYEKMQ in the germline V gene (reference sequence). This CDR3 has 15 residues. Trimming took 0 bases from V and 11 from J, leaving 16 bases between them. The CDR3 sequence: CASSLGRGPYGKLFF. CDR3 nucleotide sequence: TGTGCCAGCAGCTTAGGAAGGGGTCCCTACGGGAAACTGTTTTTT.